The subject of this entry is one T cell receptor beta chain. The sample is drawn from a study of blood T cell repertoires in COVID-19. Study-level information: The study drew acute and convalescent COVID-19 samples from the United States, Italy and Spain. In each case, the material was cDNA or gDNA derived from T cells, B-cell-depleted T cells, or PBMCs.

Germline V gene data show CDR1 as WSHSY and CDR2 as SAAADI. The junction had 13 bases not matched to a gene; V was cut back by 0 bases and J by 8 bases. This CDR3 region has 17 residues. Using immunoSEQ multiplex PCR, the repertoire was profiled, and TCRdb retains in-frame clones only, with some absent. The repertoire holds about 84,000 clones, with 83% as singletons. The source is an elderly man with active or convalescent COVID-19. The gene calls are TRBV10-2 and TRBJ1-2; 9 positions match TRBD1. Sequenced: peripheral blood. The CDR3 DNA follows: TGCGCCAGCAGTGAGTCGGGGACAGGGCCCAGATTCGCGGGCTACACCTTC. Translating gives CASSESGTGPRFAGYTF.